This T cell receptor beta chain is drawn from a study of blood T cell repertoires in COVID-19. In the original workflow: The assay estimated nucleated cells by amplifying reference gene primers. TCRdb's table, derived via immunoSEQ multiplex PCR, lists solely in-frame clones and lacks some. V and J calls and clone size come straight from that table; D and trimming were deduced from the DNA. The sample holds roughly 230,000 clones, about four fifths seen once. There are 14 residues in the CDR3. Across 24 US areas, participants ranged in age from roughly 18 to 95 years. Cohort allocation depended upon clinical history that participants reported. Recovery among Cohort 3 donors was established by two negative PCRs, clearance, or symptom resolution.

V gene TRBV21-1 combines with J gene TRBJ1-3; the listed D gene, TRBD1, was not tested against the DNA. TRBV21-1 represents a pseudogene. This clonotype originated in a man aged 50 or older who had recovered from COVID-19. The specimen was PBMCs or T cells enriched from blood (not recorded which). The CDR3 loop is CASSKTDSGNTIYF. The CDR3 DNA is TGTGCCAGCAGCAAAACTGACAGCGGAAACACCATATATTTT.